This TCR beta chain emerged from a study of response to subunit inactivated influenza vaccine. TCRdb fed the RT-PCR reads into MiXCR, producing one record per CDR3 protein. In the table there are 530,000 or so distinct CDR3 sequences, roughly 25% of which are singletons. The CDR3 extends over 17 amino acids. CDR1 is LGHDT, CDR2 YNNKEL, per germline (reference sequence). Trimming removed 4 bases from V and 3 bases from J; junction bases left unmatched: 12. The sequence was obtained from a man between 45 and 60 years old who received an inactivated influenza vaccine. Source: CD4+ T cells sorted from PBMCs, taken 5 days after vaccination. This chain connects TRBV3-1 to TRBJ2-1; 7 positions agree with TRBD2. The CDR3 protein is CASSPLGWSGNYNEQFF. The CDR3, as DNA: TGTGCCAGCAGCCCCCTCGGGTGGAGCGGGAACTACAATGAGCAGTTCTTC.